This T cell receptor beta chain emerged from a study of CD8 T cells in Susac syndrome. Study information: Patients with Susac syndrome were therapy-naive, treated with corticosteroids, or treated with intravenous immunoglobulin alone when blood was collected.

The CDR3 length is 16 residues. CDR1 and CDR2 (germline): SGHNT, YYREEE (reference sequence). J lost 2 bases, V lost 3 bases, and 9 bases had no gene match. Reverse transcription of about 0.5 to 1 ug RNA used random hexamers. The method of amplification for TCR beta CDR3 was immunoSEQ multiplex PCR, covering 54 Vbeta and 13 Jbeta. TCRdb passed the immunoSEQ multiplex PCR reads through MiXCR, listing each CDR3 protein once. The sample lists roughly 200,000 distinct CDR3 sequences, roughly 91% occurring once. This clonotype was recorded once. Sequencing of TCR beta, carried out with a high-throughput approach, was applied to CD8+ and CD4+ T cells from the blood. Diagnostic criteria defined recently for definite or probable disease were met by the Susac syndrome patients.

The chain employs TRBV5-4 and TRBJ1-2; 8 nucleotides agree with TRBD1. The receptor's source is a human donor with Susac syndrome. The material sequenced was CD4+ T cells from PBMCs. CDR3 protein: CASSYAPRGRNYGYTF. CDR3 coding DNA: TGTGCCAGCAGCTACGCACCCAGGGGGCGAAACTATGGCTACACCTTC. The full variable domain, rest sourced from reference TRBV5-4 and TRBJ1-2, is ETGVTQSPTHLIKTRGQQVTLRCSSQSGHNTVSWYQQALGQGPQFIFQYYREEENGRGNFPPRFSGLQFPNYSSELNVNALELDDSALYLCASSYAPRGRNYGYTFGSGTRLTVV.